One and the same sample provided the 9 T cell receptor beta chains below, sequenced in a study of T cells in localized non-small cell lung cancer (dated by TCRdb to 2019 to 2021). Libraries were built with the immunoSEQ multiplex PCR assay. The source is immuneACCESS, and TCRdb retained only in-frame sequences with V and J called. Part of the clones is not carried over; for the studies checked, unresolved V genes explain less than half of this, and the remainder is unexplained. This sample comprises 650 to 850 clones, 35% of them detected only once. The ten largest clones capture 9.4% of the sample. The material was normal lung tissue next to the tumor, obtained before any cancer treatment. The receptors were gathered from an older male donor with stage II squamous cell lung carcinoma.

V and J are TRBV19 and TRBJ1-1, with D unresolved. Germline values: CDR1 LNHDA, CDR2 SQIVND (reference sequence). The CDR3 loop spans 13 amino acids. V gave up 2 bases and J gave up 7 bases, with 11 bases separating them. Here the CDR3 reads CASSITGRSEAFF. CDR3 sequence (DNA): TGTGCCAGTAGTATAACGGGAAGGAGTGAAGCTTTCTTT.

This clone was seen only once. The chain joins TRBV5-1 to TRBJ1-2; TRBD1 matches at 8 bases. Trimming cost V 4 bases and J 3 bases; bases outside gene matches: 11. The CDR3 is 16 residues long. CDR1 and CDR2 (germline): SGHRS, YFSETQ. The CDR3: CASSVEGDRPDYGYTF. CDR3 DNA: TGCGCCAGCAGCGTAGAAGGGGACAGGCCGGACTATGGCTACACCTTC.

The J gene is TRBJ1-2, the V gene TRBV6-1; D unresolved. Trimming pared 1 base from V and 6 bases from J, leaving 18 bases between. Germline assignment: CDR1 MNHNS and CDR2 SASEGT. The CDR3 is made up of 16 amino acids. The CDR3 coding sequence is TGTGCCAGCAGTGAAGATCTAAAGAGGCCGAAAGATGGCTACACCTTC. Translated, it gives CASSEDLKRPKDGYTF.

In its sample, this clone was seen a few times. The chain is built from TRBV28 and TRBJ2-2; D call uncertain. The V end was cut by 2 bases, the J end by 7 bases, with 5 bases between. There are 12 residues in the CDR3. Germline V gives CDR1 MDHEN, CDR2 SYDVKM. The DNA for the CDR3 is TGTGCCAGCAGTTTAGGAAACGGGGAGCTGTTTTTT. Translated, it gives CASSLGNGELFF. The full variable domain, completed using reference TRBV28 and TRBJ2-2, is DVKVTQSSRYLVKRTGEKVFLECVQDMDHENMFWYRQDPGLGLRLIYFSYDVKMKEKGDIPEGYSVSREKKERFSLILESASTNQTSMYLCASSLGNGELFFGEGSRLTVL.

The chain links TRBV12-5 to TRBJ2-3; the D is unclear. This CDR3 is built from 11 residues. CDR1 LGHNT and CDR2 FRNRAP come from the germline V gene. CDR3 loop: CASLYTDTQYF. Here the CDR3 DNA reads TGTGCCAGCCTTTACACAGATACGCAGTATTTT.

This clone was recorded only once. This chain connects TRBV19 to TRBJ2-1; 11 bases are shared with TRBD1. J was trimmed by 5 bases and V by 3 bases; bases with no gene match: 3. The CDR3 has 15 residues. Germline values: CDR1 LNHDA, CDR2 SQIVND (reference sequence). The DNA of the CDR3 is TGTGCCAGTAGTATTGGGACAGGGGGAAACAATGAGCAGTTCTTC. Protein: CASSIGTGGNNEQFF.

The V and J genes are TRBV18 and TRBJ1-1; possibly TRBD1 for D (5 bases). CDR1 and CDR2 from the germline V gene are KGHSH and LQKENI. Trimming stripped 0 bases from V and 10 bases from J, with 12 bases between. The CDR3 totals 13 residues. The CDR3 sequence: CASSPPGGEGAFF. In DNA form, the CDR3 reads TGTGCCAGCTCACCACCCGGGGGGGAGGGAGCTTTCTTT.

The J gene is TRBJ1-1, the V gene TRBV9, with 8 bases lining up with TRBD1. CDR3 size: 15 residues. V gave up 1 base and J gave up 5 bases; unmatched junction bases: 7. Germline V gene sequence: CDR1 SGDLS, CDR2 YYNGEE. The CDR3 DNA reads TGTGCCAGCAGCGTATCTGGACAGGGTAAGACTGAAGCTTTCTTT. It specifies CASSVSGQGKTEAFF.

This sequence joins TRBV30 and TRBJ2-2, with D perhaps being TRBD1 or TRBD2 (5 bases each). Germline V gene lookup returns CDR1 GTSNPN and CDR2 SVGIG (reference sequence). The CDR3 is 17 residues long. V dropped 2 bases and J dropped 0 bases, with 16 bases sitting between them. The CDR3 loop reads CAWSLGEFPPNTGELFF. The CDR3 DNA reads as TGTGCCTGGAGTTTGGGGGAGTTCCCCCCGAACACCGGGGAGCTGTTTTTT.